The present T cell receptor beta chain was sequenced within a study of CD8 T cells in ankylosing spondylitis (dated 2017 in TCRdb). About the investigation overall: The study profiled T cell receptor beta repertoires in healthy donors and ankylosing spondylitis patients to find disease-linked TCR variants. In total, the full study cohort was made up of 110 or so healthy donors and 25 ankylosing spondylitis patients. Peripheral blood samples were taken, and synovial fluid was additionally collected from ankylosing spondylitis patients. Overall study outcomes, separate from this receptor: A CD8+ phenotype was shown by the disease-linked clones, which were found at relatively low frequencies in peripheral blood. Some motif variants were previously reported in synovial fluid and blood of reactive arthritis patients, suggesting common disease-initiation mechanisms. Significant enrichment of the disease-linked clones was reported in matched synovial fluid samples from ankylosing spondylitis patients. Blood from ankylosing spondylitis patients appeared to be characterized by a TCR beta motif made up of several highly homologous amino acid variants.

The CDR3 numbers 15 residues from cysteine through phenylalanine. Only CDR3 DNA is held: 45 bases, read in frame from base 1. Trimming at the junction amounts to 2 bases on V and 7 bases on J, and the germline ends lie 15 bases apart. Concerning this clonotype: Its recognized antigen is unknown. No clone much larger than this one lies a single base away; base qualities are absent.

The sequencing machine was an Illumina HiSeq 2500. Quantitative 5'-RACE with molecular barcodes was the method used to prepare the TCR beta libraries. In the authors' own workflow: Disease-linked TCR variants were identified with a new computational method built on a probabilistic model of VDJ rearrangement. TCRdb redid the processing of the public reads, applying fastp at Q25 and MiXCR, and retained in-frame beta chains. CDR3 protein duplicates are merged, each entry listing the most common genes and DNA. None of the V and J calls come from the authors' own analysis; TCRdb made them. Present in this sample are about 160,000 distinct CDR3 sequences, around 9.6% of which were seen just once. The ten most abundant clones make up roughly 16% of the sample.

The chain couples TRBV12-3 or TRBV12-4 to TRBJ2-1; TRBD1 is a weak D gene call, 7 bases matching. This clonotype was obtained from a female donor with ankylosing spondylitis or in good health (not recorded which). The sample comprised blood, either unsorted or a sorted T cell fraction (not recorded which). In nucleotide form, the sequence is TGTGCCAGCAGTTTATCGGGGGCCAGGGGGAATGAGCAGTTCTTC. The translation is CASSLSGARGNEQFF.